This T cell receptor (beta chain) emerged from a study of cytomegalovirus exposure and HLA in healthy donors. Study-level points and caveats: The authors later found HLA-associated TCR beta chains more clonally expanded than equally common others. Among the most significant clusters, several appeared linked to common viral pathogens in a later analysis.

This CDR3 region has 14 residues. Trimming pared 2 bases from V and 10 bases from J, leaving 17 bases between. CDR1 and CDR2 (germline): MDHEN, SYDVKM. Amplification used 60 Vbeta primers and 13 Jbeta primers. Assay: immunoSEQ multiplex PCR; the TCRdb copy retains only in-frame clones and omits some. The sample includes about 88,000 clones, 85% to 90% seen only once; the top ten take around 2.5%. Concerning this clone: The antigen remains undetermined.

V is TRBV28 and J is TRBJ1-1; D possibly corresponds to TRBD1 (5 bases). The TCR sequence derives from a man aged 18 to 29 in good health and CMV-seronegative. The sample comprised PBMCs. The CDR3 DNA reads as TGTGCCAGCAGTTTACCCGGACGGGGGGTAGGAGCTTTCTTT. This encodes CASSLPGRGVGAFF.